The 17 T cell receptor beta chains in this list originate from one sample, sequenced in a study of early T cells in non-severe SARS-CoV-2 infection. Each CDR3 protein is one row after TCRdb ran MiXCR on the 5' RACE reads. There are tens of thousands of distinct CDR3 sequences in the sample; over 10% occur only once, and about 4.3% lies in the top ten. What was sequenced was whole blood. The receptors shown here come from an adult who was a healthcare worker with PCR-confirmed SARS-CoV-2 infection or an uninfected control (not recorded which).

This clonotype was found many times. The V and J genes are TRBV7-8 and TRBJ2-3; D may be TRBD2 (6 bases). V was shortened by 5 bases and J by 4 bases, with 16 bases between the two germline ends. The CDR3 length is 15 residues. CDR1 SGHVS and CDR2 FQNEAQ come from the germline V gene. As DNA, the CDR3 is TGTGCCAGCAGCCTTGACGGGGGTTGGGCAGATACGCAGTATTTT. This translates into CASSLDGGWADTQYF.

The sample holds a few counts of this clonotype. V usage is TRBV2 and J usage is TRBJ2-1; TRBD2 agrees at 9 bases. Germline CDR1 SNHLY, CDR2 FYNNEI. J gave up 7 bases and V 8 bases, and 9 bases lay outside the gene matches. This CDR3 is built from 14 residues. CDR3 bases: TGTGCCAGCGAAAGCGGGGGGTTACCGAATGAGCAGTTCTTC. Translating gives CASESGGLPNEQFF.

This clonotype was counted only a few times. The chain recombines TRBV29-1 with TRBJ1-1; D uncertain. The V gene lost 5 bases and the J gene lost 1 base, with 5 bases spanning the gap. The CDR3 contains 11 residues. Germline values: CDR1 SQVTM, CDR2 ANQGSEA. CDR3 DNA sequence: TGCAGCGTTCACGGGAACACTGAAGCTTTCTTT. Translating gives CSVHGNTEAFF.

This clonotype was observed a handful of times. This chain links TRBV7-2 with TRBJ2-7; 11 nucleotides line up with TRBD1. This CDR3 is built from 16 residues. The V gene's germline CDR1 is SGHTA and CDR2 FQGNSA. The ends lost 5 bases at V and 5 bases at J; junction bases unmatched: 11. The CDR3 reads CASSLSGTGGAHEQYF. The CDR3, as DNA: TGTGCCAGCAGCCTCTCCGGGACAGGGGGGGCCCACGAGCAGTACTTC.

CDR3 bases: TGTGCCAGCAGCAAAGGTGCGGACAGGGTCCAAGAGACCCAGTACTTC. This encodes CASSKGADRVQETQYF. The V gene is TRBV21-1, the J gene TRBJ2-5; TRBD1, as called in the table, went unchecked against the DNA. TRBV21-1 is annotated as a pseudogene. This CDR3 is 16 amino acids long.

This clonotype was seen ten or more times. The V call is TRBV6-2 or TRBV6-3, the J call TRBJ1-1; a weak D match, TRBD1 (5 bases). The CDR3 consists of 13 residues. Germline loops: CDR1 MNHEY, CDR2 SVGEGT. V was cut by 5 bases and J by 1 base, with 8 bases left in between. CDR3 sequence: CASSQGRNTEAFF. CDR3 nucleotides: TGTGCCAGCAGTCAGGGTCGGAACACTGAAGCTTTCTTT.

This rearrangement joins TRBV5-4 to TRBJ2-5; TRBD1 aligns across 7 bases. V shed 4 bases, J shed 2 bases, and the junction held 5 bases outside the gene matches. Germline-derived CDR1 and CDR2 are SGHNT and YYREEE (reference sequence). The length of the CDR3 is 14 residues. The CDR3: CASSTRGQQETQYF. CDR3 sequence (DNA): TGTGCCAGCAGCACCCGGGGACAGCAAGAGACCCAGTACTTC.

This clonotype appeared many times. This chain uses TRBV7-2 with TRBJ1-5; possibly TRBD1 for D (6 bases). Germline lookup yields CDR1 SGHTA and CDR2 FQGNSA. V shed 5 bases and J shed 5 bases, with 13 bases lying between them. This CDR3 contains 14 residues. CDR3 DNA: TGTGCCAGCAGCACCCGGACAGCCCATCAGCCCCAGCATTTT. This codes for CASSTRTAHQPQHF.

This clonotype was recorded a few times. The DNA for the CDR3 is TGCGCCAGCAGCGGGGGACAGATTAATGAAAAACTGTTTTTT. Its translation: CASSGGQINEKLFF. The chain uses TRBV10-2 and TRBJ1-4; 7 positions agree with TRBD1. Germline assignment: CDR1 WSHSY and CDR2 SAAADI. The CDR3 is 14 residues long. V gave up 6 bases and J gave up 4 bases; unmatched junction bases: 5.

The CDR3 bases are TGTGCCAGCAGCCTAACAAGGGGAATAGCTTTCTTT. This gives the protein CASSLTRGIAFF. The rearrangement uses TRBV7-2 and TRBJ1-1, with D tentatively TRBD1 (5 bases). The germline V and J ends were trimmed by 5 bases and 10 bases, with 14 bases remaining between them. The CDR3 totals 12 residues. Germline V gene sequence: CDR1 SGHTA, CDR2 FQGNSA.

There are many counts of this clonotype. The chain couples TRBV3-1 to TRBJ1-2, with D unclear. V was shortened by 4 bases and J by 4 bases, with 16 bases between the two germline ends. In germline, CDR1 is LGHDT, CDR2 YNNKEL (reference sequence). The CDR3 consists of 15 residues. CDR3 protein: CASSPATGSSYGYTF. For the CDR3, the DNA is TGTGCCAGCAGCCCTGCTACGGGGAGCAGCTATGGCTACACCTTC. The variable domain in full, completed from reference TRBV3-1 and TRBJ1-2, reads DTAVSQTPKYLVTQMGNDKSIKCEQNLGHDTMYWYKQDSKKFLKIMFSYNNKELIINETVPNRFSPKSPDKAHLNLHINSLELGDSAVYFCASSPATGSSYGYTFGSGTRLTVV.

This clonotype was counted at least ten times. The chain links TRBV7-9 to TRBJ2-1; 9 bases are shared with TRBD1. Germline loops: CDR1 SEHNR, CDR2 FQNEAQ (reference sequence). The CDR3 is 15 amino acids. V gave up 5 bases and J gave up 1 base; unmatched junction bases: 3. CDR3 nucleotides: TGTGCCAGCAGCGTGGGACAGGGTTCCTACAATGAGCAGTTCTTC. Translation: CASSVGQGSYNEQFF.

The chain employs TRBV7-3 and TRBJ2-3; weak D call: TRBD2 (6 bases). Per the germline V gene, CDR1 is SGHTA and CDR2 is FQGTGA. Trimming stripped 8 bases from V and 0 bases from J, with 9 bases between. The CDR3 length is 13 residues. CDR3 amino acids: CASRRASTDTQYF. In nucleotides, the CDR3 is TGTGCCAGCCGGAGGGCCAGCACAGATACGCAGTATTTT. The whole variable domain, remainder taken from reference TRBV7-3 and TRBJ2-3, is GAGVSQTPSNKVTEKGKYVELRCDPISGHTALYWYRQSLGQGPEFLIYFQGTGAADDSGLPNDRFFAVRPEGSVSTLKIQRTERGDSAVYLCASRRASTDTQYFGPGTRLTVL.

In this sample, this clonotype turned up many times. The DNA for the CDR3 is TGTGCCAGCCAACCCCTCGGATCCGGCACAGATACGCAGTATTTT. Residues: CASQPLGSGTDTQYF. The chain is built from TRBV19 and TRBJ2-3; D is uncertain. V was shortened by 9 bases and J by 1 base, with 17 bases between the two germline ends. CDR1 is LNHDA, CDR2 SQIVND, per germline (reference sequence). The CDR3 covers 15 residues.

CDR3 coding DNA: TGCGCCAGCAGCTTGGGACGGGGGATGAACACTGAAGCTTTCTTT. It encodes CASSLGRGMNTEAFF. The rearrangement links TRBV5-1 to TRBJ1-1; weak D call: TRBD1 (5 bases). The CDR3 is made up of 15 amino acids. Germline V lookup: CDR1 SGHRS, CDR2 YFSETQ. V lost 0 bases and J lost 0, with 9 bases in between.

The V gene is TRBV5-4, the J gene TRBJ2-1, with TRBD2 matching 11 bases. This CDR3 has 16 residues. CDR1 is SGHNT and CDR2 is YYREEE in the germline V gene (reference sequence). The ends lost 4 bases at V and 0 bases at J; junction bases unmatched: 3. The CDR3 nucleotides are TGTGCCAGCAGCCCCACTAGCGGGAGCTCCTACAATGAGCAGTTCTTC. Amino acids: CASSPTSGSSYNEQFF.

The table lists this clonotype with many counts. CDR3 nucleotide sequence: TGTGCCAGCAGCAGGACCGCGAACACCGGGGAGCTGTTTTTT. It is translated as CASSRTANTGELFF. The chain combines TRBV14 with TRBJ2-2, with no clear D. V was trimmed by 5 bases and J by 0 bases, leaving 7 bases between them. CDR3 length: 14 residues. Germline loops: CDR1 SGHDN, CDR2 FVKESK.